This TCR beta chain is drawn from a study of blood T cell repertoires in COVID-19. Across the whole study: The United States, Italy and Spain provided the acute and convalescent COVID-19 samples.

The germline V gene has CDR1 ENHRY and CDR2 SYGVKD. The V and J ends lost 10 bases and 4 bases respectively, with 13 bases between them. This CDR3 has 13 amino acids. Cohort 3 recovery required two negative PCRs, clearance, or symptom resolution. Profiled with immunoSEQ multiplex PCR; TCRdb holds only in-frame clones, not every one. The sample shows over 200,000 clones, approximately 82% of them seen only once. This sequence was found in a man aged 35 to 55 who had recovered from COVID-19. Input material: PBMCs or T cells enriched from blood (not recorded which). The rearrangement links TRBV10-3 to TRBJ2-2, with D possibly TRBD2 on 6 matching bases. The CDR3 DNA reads TGTGCCACTGAGGAGGGGTCCACCGGGGAGCTGTTTTTT. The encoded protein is CATEEGSTGELFF.